The 3 T cell receptor beta chains below all came from one sample that was sequenced in a study of blood T cell repertoires in COVID-19. Profiled with immunoSEQ multiplex PCR; TCRdb holds only in-frame clones, not every one. This sample carries over 100,000 clones, around 80% of them seen once, and the ten largest clones take 0.8% to 0.9%. Sample: peripheral blood. Source of these receptors: a woman aged 65 to 85 with acute or convalescent COVID-19.

This chain joins TRBV21-1 and TRBJ2-7; the table's TRBD2 call for D was not verified on the DNA. TRBV21-1 is classified as a pseudogene. The CDR3 spans 17 residues. CDR3 amino acids: CASSNQRGLAGEDEQYF. Written as DNA, the CDR3 is TGTGCCAGCAGCAACCAAAGGGGACTAGCGGGCGAAGACGAGCAGTACTTC.

This clone was counted a few times. V is TRBV7-2 and J is TRBJ2-2; 7 bases line up with TRBD2. Per the germline V gene, CDR1 is SGHTA and CDR2 is FQGNSA. Germline trimming cut 0 bases from V and 1 base from J; bases unmatched to any gene: 2. The CDR3 has 16 residues. CDR3 protein: CASSLAPGGNTGELFF. For the CDR3, the DNA is TGTGCCAGCAGCTTAGCGCCGGGAGGGAACACCGGGGAGCTGTTTTTT.

The V call is TRBV6-6, the J call TRBJ2-7, with 12 bases that match TRBD1. The junction had 7 bases not matched to a gene; V was cut back by 5 bases and J by 5 bases. Germline loops: CDR1 MNHNY, CDR2 SVGAGI (reference sequence). The CDR3 has 15 residues. CDR3: CASSASRDRGHEQYF. Here the CDR3 DNA reads TGTGCCAGCAGTGCCAGCCGGGACAGGGGGCACGAGCAGTACTTC.